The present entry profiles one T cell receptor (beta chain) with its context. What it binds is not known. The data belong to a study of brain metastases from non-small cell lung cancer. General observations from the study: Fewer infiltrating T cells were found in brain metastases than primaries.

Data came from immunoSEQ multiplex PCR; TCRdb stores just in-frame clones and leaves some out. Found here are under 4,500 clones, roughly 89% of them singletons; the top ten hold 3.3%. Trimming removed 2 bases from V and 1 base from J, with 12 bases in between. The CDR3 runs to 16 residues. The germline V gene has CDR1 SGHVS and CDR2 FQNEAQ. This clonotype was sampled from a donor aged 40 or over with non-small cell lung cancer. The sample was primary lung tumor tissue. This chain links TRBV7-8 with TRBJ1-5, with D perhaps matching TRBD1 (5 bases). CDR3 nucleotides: TGTGCCAGCAGCTTAAACACAGGAGCAAGCAATCAGCCCCAGCATTTT. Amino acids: CASSLNTGASNQPQHF.